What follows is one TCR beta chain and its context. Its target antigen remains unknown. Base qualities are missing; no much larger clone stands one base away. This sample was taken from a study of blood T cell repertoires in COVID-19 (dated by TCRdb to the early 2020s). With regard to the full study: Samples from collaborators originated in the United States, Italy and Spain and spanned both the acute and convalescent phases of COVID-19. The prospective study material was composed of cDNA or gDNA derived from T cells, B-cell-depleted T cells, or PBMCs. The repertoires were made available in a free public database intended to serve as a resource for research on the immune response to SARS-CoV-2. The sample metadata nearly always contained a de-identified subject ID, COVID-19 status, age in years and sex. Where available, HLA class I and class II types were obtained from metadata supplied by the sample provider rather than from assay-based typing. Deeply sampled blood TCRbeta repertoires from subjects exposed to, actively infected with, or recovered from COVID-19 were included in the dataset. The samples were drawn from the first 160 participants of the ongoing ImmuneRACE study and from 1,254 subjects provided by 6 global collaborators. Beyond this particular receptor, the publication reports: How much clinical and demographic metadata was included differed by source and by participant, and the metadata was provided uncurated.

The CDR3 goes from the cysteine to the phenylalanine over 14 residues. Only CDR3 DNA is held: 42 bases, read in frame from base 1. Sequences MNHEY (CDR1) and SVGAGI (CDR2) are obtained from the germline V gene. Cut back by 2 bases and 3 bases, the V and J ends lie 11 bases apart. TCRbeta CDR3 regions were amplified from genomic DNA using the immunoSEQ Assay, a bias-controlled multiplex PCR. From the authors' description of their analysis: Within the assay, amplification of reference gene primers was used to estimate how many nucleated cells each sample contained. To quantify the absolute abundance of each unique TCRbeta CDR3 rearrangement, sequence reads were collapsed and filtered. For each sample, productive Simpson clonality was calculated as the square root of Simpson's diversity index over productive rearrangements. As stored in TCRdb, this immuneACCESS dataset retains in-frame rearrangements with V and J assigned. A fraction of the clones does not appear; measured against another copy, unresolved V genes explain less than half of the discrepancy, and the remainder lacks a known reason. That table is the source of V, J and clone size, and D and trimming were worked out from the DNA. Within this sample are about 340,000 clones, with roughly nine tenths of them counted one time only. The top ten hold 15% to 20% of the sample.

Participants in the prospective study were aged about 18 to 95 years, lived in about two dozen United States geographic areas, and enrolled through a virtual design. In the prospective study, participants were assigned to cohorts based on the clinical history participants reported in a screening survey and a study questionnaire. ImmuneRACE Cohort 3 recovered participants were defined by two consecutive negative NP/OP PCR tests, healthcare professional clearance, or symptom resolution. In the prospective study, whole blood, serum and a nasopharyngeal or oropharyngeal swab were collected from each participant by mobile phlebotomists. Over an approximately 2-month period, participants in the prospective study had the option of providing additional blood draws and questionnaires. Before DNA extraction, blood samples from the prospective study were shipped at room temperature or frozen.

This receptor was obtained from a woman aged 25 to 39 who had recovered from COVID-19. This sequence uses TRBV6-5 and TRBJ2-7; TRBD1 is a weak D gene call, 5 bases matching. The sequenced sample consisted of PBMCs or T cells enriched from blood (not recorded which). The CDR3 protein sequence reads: CASSYAGNVYEQYF. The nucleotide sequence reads TGTGCCAGCAGTTACGCAGGGAATGTCTACGAGCAGTACTTC.